These 17 T cell receptor beta chains originate from one sample sequenced in a study of PD-1 blockade in classical Hodgkin lymphoma. Noted time point: newly diagnosed, previously untreated cHL patient sample. Generated by immunoSEQ multiplex PCR, the TCRdb table keeps only in-frame clones and is missing some. The sample carries tens of thousands of clones, approximately 91% recorded once. Sequenced: peripheral blood mononuclear cells (PBMCs). These receptors were collected from a human donor with classical Hodgkin lymphoma.

The J gene is TRBJ2-6, the V gene TRBV7-9; 7 bases are shared with TRBD1. CDR3 length: 15 amino acids. Germline CDR1 is SEHNR and CDR2 is FQNEAQ (reference sequence). J was trimmed by 2 bases and V by 5 bases; bases with no gene match: 3. In DNA, the CDR3 is TGTGCCAGCAGCCGCACAGGGGCTGGGGCCAACGTCCTGACTTTC. Amino acids: CASSRTGAGANVLTF.

The V and J genes are TRBV5-4 and TRBJ2-5; either TRBD1 or TRBD2 may fit D (5 bases each). The germline gives CDR1 SGHNT, CDR2 YYREEE (reference sequence). This CDR3 is 13 amino acids long. V was trimmed by 6 bases and J by 4 bases, leaving 13 bases between them. CDR3 residues: CASNYDSGETQYF. The CDR3 coding sequence is TGTGCCAGCAACTACGACAGCGGAGAGACCCAGTACTTC.

As for this clone: Additional DNA sequences in this sample encode the identical CDR3. The chain is built from TRBV5-1 and TRBJ1-3, with a weak D call TRBD1 (5 bases). The length of the CDR3 is 14 residues. V lost 3 bases to trimming and J lost 7 bases, with 14 bases between them. Germline V gene sequence: CDR1 SGHRS, CDR2 YFSETQ. CDR3 sequence (DNA): TGCGCCAGCAGCTCTGGGACGGGCGGCAACACCATATATTTT. Protein product: CASSSGTGGNTIYF.

The CDR3 protein is CASSIGAGMGAEAFF. The CDR3 DNA follows: TGTGCCAGTAGTATAGGGGCGGGGATGGGCGCTGAAGCTTTCTTT. The V gene is TRBV19, the J gene TRBJ1-1, with D uncertain. Germline CDR1 is LNHDA and CDR2 is SQIVND (reference sequence). The CDR3 is 15 residues long. V lost 1 base and J 6 bases, leaving 15 bases between the germline ends.

V gene TRBV6-5 combines with J gene TRBJ1-3; perhaps TRBD1 as D (6 bases). Germline CDR1 is MNHEY and CDR2 is SVGAGI. CDR3 size: 15 residues. V was clipped by 1 base and J by 3 bases, with 10 bases between them. The CDR3 spells CASSYYRGRGNTIYF. CDR3 sequence (DNA): TGTGCCAGCAGTTACTATCGGGGGCGTGGAAACACCATATATTTT.

The chain links TRBV11-2 to TRBJ1-1; D unclear. V lost 0 bases, J lost 5 bases, and 19 bases lay in between. This CDR3 spans 17 amino acids. Germline V gene data show CDR1 as SGHAT and CDR2 as FQNNGV. Here the CDR3 DNA reads TGTGCCAGCAGCTTAGATTCACTCGAGGATGGCCAGACTGAAGCTTTCTTT. It specifies CASSLDSLEDGQTEAFF.

A note on this clone: The junction does not match germline at one end; this may be a read error. The V gene is TRBV9, the J gene TRBJ2-3; TRBD2 matches at 13 bases. This CDR3 is 14 amino acids long. Per the germline V gene, CDR1 is SGDLS and CDR2 is YYNGEE. CDR3 sequence (DNA): TGTGCCAGCAGCGAGCGACTAGCGGGAGGTGGAGTGAATTTT. Translation: CASSERLAGGGVNF.

This clone was counted between two and nine times. The chain joins TRBV7-8 to TRBJ2-1; D possibly corresponds to TRBD2 (6 bases). The CDR3 extends over 13 amino acids. V was pared by 1 base and J by 7 bases, with 8 bases between. CDR1 and CDR2 (germline): SGHVS, FQNEAQ. The CDR3 protein is CASSLGGENEQFF. As DNA, the CDR3 is TGTGCCAGCAGCTTAGGGGGGGAGAATGAGCAGTTCTTC.

For this clone: The sample holds other DNA sequences that translate to the same CDR3. The V call is TRBV4-2, the J call TRBJ1-5, with a weak D call TRBD1 (5 bases). CDR1 is LGHNA, CDR2 YNFKEQ, per germline. CDR3 length equals 14 residues. V dropped 0 bases and J dropped 11 bases, with 14 bases sitting between them. CDR3 protein: CASSQEGTSRAQHF. The DNA of the CDR3 is TGTGCCAGCAGCCAAGAGGGGACCTCGAGGGCCCAGCATTTT.

V and J are TRBV6-6 and TRBJ2-4; tentative D call: TRBD1 (6 bases). The germline V and J ends were trimmed by 4 bases and 1 base, with 11 bases remaining between them. CDR1 is MNHNY, CDR2 SVGAGI, per germline (reference sequence). This CDR3 is built from 15 residues. CDR3 coding DNA: TGTGCCAGCAGTTTGGCACAGGGTGCCAAAAACATTCAGTACTTC. The encoded protein is CASSLAQGAKNIQYF.

The chain combines TRBV7-2 with TRBJ1-5; D ambiguous. The CDR3 spans 15 residues. Germline CDR1 and CDR2: SGHTA and FQGNSA. V was clipped by 4 bases and J by 3 bases, with 13 bases between them. Here the CDR3 reads CASSSGNQANQPQHF. The CDR3 nucleotides read TGTGCCAGCAGCTCGGGGAATCAAGCCAATCAGCCCCAGCATTTT. Full variable domain (missing parts from reference TRBV7-2 and TRBJ1-5): GAGVSQSPSNKVTEKGKDVELRCDPISGHTALYWYRQSLGQGLEFLIYFQGNSAPDKSGLPSDRFSAERTGGSVSTLTIQRTQQEDSAVYLCASSSGNQANQPQHFGDGTRLSIL.

This sequence joins TRBV18 and TRBJ2-4; possibly TRBD1 or TRBD2 for D (5 bases each). Germline V CDR1 and CDR2: KGHSH, LQKENI. This CDR3 is built from 15 residues. V shed 2 bases and J shed 0 bases, with 8 bases lying between them. CDR3 residues: CASSPEGLAKNIQYF. The CDR3 DNA reads as TGTGCCAGCTCACCAGAGGGGCTAGCCAAAAACATTCAGTACTTC.

This clone was recorded once. This chain links TRBV5-1 with TRBJ1-4; D may be TRBD1 (5 bases). Germline V gene sequence: CDR1 SGHRS, CDR2 YFSETQ. CDR3 size: 14 residues. V lost 3 bases and J 7 bases, leaving 13 bases between the germline ends. This CDR3 is CASSSGLNFEKLFF. The CDR3 region has the DNA TGCGCCAGCAGCTCGGGACTAAATTTTGAAAAACTGTTTTTT.

V gene TRBV27 combines with J gene TRBJ2-2; 9 positions agree with TRBD2. Germline CDR1 reads MNHEY; CDR2 reads SMNVEV (reference sequence). V lost 4 bases and J lost 3; bases outside the gene matches: 6. This CDR3 contains 16 residues. The CDR3 loop is CASSYLAGAHTGELFF. The CDR3 nucleotides read TGTGCCAGCAGTTACTTAGCGGGAGCTCACACCGGGGAGCTGTTTTTT.

The rearrangement uses TRBV5-1 and TRBJ1-1; unclear D gene. Trimming stripped 6 bases from V and 0 bases from J, with 9 bases between. Germline CDR1 reads SGHRS; CDR2 reads YFSETQ. This CDR3 is 13 amino acids long. This chain's CDR3 is CASNSGVNTEAFF. In DNA form, the CDR3 reads TGCGCCAGCAACAGTGGGGTGAACACTGAAGCTTTCTTT.

CDR3 sequence: CASSVDPPGSTGELFF. The CDR3, as DNA: TGTGCCAGCAGTGTGGACCCACCCGGGAGCACCGGGGAGCTGTTTTTT. This chain uses TRBV2 with TRBJ2-2, with D possibly TRBD2 on 6 matching bases. CDR1 and CDR2 from the germline V gene are SNHLY and FYNNEI. Trimming shortened V by 4 bases and J by 4 bases, and 16 bases separated the two germline ends. The CDR3 is made up of 16 amino acids. The whole variable domain, filled in from reference TRBV2 and TRBJ2-2, reads EPEVTQTPSHQVTQMGQEVILRCVPISNHLYFYWYRQILGQKVEFLVSFYNNEISEKSEIFDDQFSVERPDGSNFTLKIRSTKLEDSAMYFCASSVDPPGSTGELFFGEGSRLTVL.

The gene calls are TRBV2 and TRBJ1-4; D gene uncertain. V shed 2 bases and J shed 8 bases, with 3 bases lying between them. The CDR3 totals 11 residues. The germline V gene has CDR1 SNHLY and CDR2 FYNNEI. CDR3 nucleotides: TGTGCCAGCAGTGAATTCGAAAAACTGTTTTTT. It specifies CASSEFEKLFF.